This T cell receptor (beta chain) derives from a study of shared clonotypes between healthy human individuals. Study findings and constraints: An effect of sequencing depth on clonotype sharing among donors was expected. The study's rarefaction showed incomplete sorted-subset sequencing despite large depth.

The trim removed 3 bases at V and 7 bases at J, leaving 3 bases unmatched. Germline V gene lookup returns CDR1 LGHNA and CDR2 YNFKEQ. The CDR3 has 14 residues. As for this clone: Its antigen is as yet unknown.

Sequencing was performed with immunoSEQ multiplex PCR; in TCRdb, only in-frame clones are kept and a portion is missing. The sample carries around 2.5 million clones, under 95% recorded once. The chain has TRBV4-2 and TRBJ1-5, with 10 bases that match TRBD1. Sequences were obtained from naive CD4+ T cells from PBMCs. Subset meaning: CD45RA+ positively selected. The TCR comes from a man younger than 35 in good health. Some clones in this sample may be carry-over from other donors' samples. CDR3 bases: TGTGCCAGCAGCCAGGACAGGGGGGAGCAGCCCCAGCATTTT. Its protein product is CASSQDRGEQPQHF.